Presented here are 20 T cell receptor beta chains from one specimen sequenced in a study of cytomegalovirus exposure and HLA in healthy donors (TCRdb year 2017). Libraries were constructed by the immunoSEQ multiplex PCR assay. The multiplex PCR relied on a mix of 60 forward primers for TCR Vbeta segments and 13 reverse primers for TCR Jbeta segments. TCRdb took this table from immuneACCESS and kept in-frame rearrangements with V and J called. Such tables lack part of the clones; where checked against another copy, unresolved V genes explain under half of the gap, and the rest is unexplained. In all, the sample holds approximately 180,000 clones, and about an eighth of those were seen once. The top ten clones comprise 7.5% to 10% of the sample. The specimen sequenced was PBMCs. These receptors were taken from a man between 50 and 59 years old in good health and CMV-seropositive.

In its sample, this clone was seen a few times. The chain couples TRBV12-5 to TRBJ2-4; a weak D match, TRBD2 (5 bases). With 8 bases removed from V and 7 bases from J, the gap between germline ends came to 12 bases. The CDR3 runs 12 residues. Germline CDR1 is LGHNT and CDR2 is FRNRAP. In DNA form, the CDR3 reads TGTGCTAGTCGAGCGGTCTCGAACATTCAGTACTTC. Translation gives CASRAVSNIQYF.

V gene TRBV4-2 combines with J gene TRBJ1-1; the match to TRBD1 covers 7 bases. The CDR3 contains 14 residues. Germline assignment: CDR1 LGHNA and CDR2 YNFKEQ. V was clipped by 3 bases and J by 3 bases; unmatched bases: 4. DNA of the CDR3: TGTGCCAGCAGCCATAGGGGGCTGGACACTGAAGCTTTCTTT. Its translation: CASSHRGLDTEAFF.

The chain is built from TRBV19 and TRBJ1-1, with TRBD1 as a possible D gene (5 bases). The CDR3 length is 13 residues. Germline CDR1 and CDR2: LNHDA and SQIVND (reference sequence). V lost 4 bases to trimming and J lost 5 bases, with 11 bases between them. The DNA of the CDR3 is TGTGCCAGTAGTAGGATTGGGGGGACTGAAGCTTTCTTT. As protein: CASSRIGGTEAFF.

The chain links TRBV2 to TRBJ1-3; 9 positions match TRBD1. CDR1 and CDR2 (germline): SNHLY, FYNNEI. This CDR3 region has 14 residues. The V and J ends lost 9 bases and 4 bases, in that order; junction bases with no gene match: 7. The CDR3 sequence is CASSTGGSGNTIYF. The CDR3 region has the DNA TGTGCCAGTTCGACAGGGGGTTCAGGAAACACCATATATTTT.

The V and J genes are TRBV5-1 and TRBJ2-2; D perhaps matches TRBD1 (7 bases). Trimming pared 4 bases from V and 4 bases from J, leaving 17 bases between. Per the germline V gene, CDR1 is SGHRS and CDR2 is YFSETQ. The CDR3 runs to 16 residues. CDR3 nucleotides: TGCGCCAGCAGCACACGACAGGGAGGAGGCACCGGGGAGCTGTTTTTT. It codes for CASSTRQGGGTGELFF. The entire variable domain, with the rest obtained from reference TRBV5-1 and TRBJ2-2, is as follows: KAGVTQTPRYLIKTRGQQVTLSCSPISGHRSVSWYQQTPGQGLQFLFEYFSETQRNKGNFPGRFSGRQFSNSRSEMNVSTLELGDSALYLCASSTRQGGGTGELFFGEGSRLTVL.

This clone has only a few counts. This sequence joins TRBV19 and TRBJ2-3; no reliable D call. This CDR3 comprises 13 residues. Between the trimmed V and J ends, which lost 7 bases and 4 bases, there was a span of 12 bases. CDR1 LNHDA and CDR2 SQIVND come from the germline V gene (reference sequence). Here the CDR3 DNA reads TGTGCCAGTACCACGCGCGTCGCAGATACGCAGTATTTT. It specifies CASTTRVADTQYF.

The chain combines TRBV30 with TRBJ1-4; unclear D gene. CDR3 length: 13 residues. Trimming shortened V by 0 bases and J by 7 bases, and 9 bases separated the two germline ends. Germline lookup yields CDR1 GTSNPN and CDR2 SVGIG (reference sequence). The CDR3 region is CAWSVSPSEKLFF. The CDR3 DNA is TGTGCCTGGAGTGTAAGTCCTAGTGAAAAACTGTTTTTT.

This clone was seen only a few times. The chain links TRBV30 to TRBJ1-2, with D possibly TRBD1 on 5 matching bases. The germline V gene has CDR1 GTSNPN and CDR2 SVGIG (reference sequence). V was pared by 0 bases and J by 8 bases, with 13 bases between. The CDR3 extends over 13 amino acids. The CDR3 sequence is CAWSVQVVGGYTF. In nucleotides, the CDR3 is TGTGCCTGGAGTGTACAGGTTGTAGGAGGCTACACCTTC.

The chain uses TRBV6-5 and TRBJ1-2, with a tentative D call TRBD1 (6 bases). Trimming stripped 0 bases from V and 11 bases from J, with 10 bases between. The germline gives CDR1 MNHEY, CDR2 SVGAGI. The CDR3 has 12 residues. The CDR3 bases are TGTGCCAGCAGTTACTCGGGGGGGGCTTACACCTTC. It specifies CASSYSGGAYTF.

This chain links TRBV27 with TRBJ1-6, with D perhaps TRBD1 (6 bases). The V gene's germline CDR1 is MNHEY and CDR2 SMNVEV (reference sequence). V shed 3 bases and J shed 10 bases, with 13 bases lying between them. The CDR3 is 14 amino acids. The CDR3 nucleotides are TGTGCCAGCAGTTTTGCGGGGGCGACATCACCCCTCCACTTT. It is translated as CASSFAGATSPLHF.

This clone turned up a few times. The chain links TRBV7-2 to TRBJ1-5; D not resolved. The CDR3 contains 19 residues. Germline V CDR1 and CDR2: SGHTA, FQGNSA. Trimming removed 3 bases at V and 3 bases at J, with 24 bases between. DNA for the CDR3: TGTGCCAGCAGCTTTACTCCTCCATTATGGGCTCGGGACAATCAGCCCCAGCATTTT. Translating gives CASSFTPPLWARDNQPQHF.

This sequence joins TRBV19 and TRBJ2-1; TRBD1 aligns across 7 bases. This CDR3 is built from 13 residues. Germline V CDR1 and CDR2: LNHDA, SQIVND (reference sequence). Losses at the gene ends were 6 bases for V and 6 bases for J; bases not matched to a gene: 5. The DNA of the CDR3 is TGTGCCAGTAGCCACAGGGGTCTCAATGAGCAGTTCTTC. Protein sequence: CASSHRGLNEQFF. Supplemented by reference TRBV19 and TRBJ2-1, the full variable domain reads DGGITQSPKYLFRKEGQNVTLSCEQNLNHDAMYWYRQDPGQGLRLIYYSQIVNDFQKGDIAEGYSVSREKKESFPLTVTSAQKNPTAFYLCASSHRGLNEQFFGPGTRLTVL.

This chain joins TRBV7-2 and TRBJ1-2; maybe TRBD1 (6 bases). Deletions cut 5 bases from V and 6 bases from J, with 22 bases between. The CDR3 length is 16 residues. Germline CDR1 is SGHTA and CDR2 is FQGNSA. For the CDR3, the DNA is TGTGCCAGCAGCCCACAAGGGACAACCCGACGGGATGGCTACACCTTC. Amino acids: CASSPQGTTRRDGYTF.

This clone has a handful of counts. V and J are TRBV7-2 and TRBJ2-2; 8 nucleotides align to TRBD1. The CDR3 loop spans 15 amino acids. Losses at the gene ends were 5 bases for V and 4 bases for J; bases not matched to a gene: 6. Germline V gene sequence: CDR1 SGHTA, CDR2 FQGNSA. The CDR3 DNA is TGTGCCAGCAGCCGCGGACAGGGAGGCACCGGGGAGCTGTTTTTT. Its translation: CASSRGQGGTGELFF.

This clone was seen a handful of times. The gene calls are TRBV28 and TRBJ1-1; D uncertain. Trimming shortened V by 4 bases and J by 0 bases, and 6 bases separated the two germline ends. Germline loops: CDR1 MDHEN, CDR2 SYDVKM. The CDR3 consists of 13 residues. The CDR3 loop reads CASSWEMNTEAFF. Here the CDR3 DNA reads TGTGCCAGCAGTTGGGAGATGAACACTGAAGCTTTCTTT.

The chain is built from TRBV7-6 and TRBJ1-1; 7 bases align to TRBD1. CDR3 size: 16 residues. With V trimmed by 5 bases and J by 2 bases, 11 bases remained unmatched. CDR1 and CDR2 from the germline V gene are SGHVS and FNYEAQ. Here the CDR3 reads CASSPGGGEGNTEAFF. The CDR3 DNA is TGTGCCAGCAGCCCTGGAGGGGGCGAGGGAAACACTGAAGCTTTCTTT.

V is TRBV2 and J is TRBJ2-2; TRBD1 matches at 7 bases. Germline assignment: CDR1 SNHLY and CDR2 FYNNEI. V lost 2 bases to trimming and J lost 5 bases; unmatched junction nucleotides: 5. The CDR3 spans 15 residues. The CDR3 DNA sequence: TGTGCCAGCAGTGAAACTCGCAGGGGGACCGGGGAGCTGTTTTTT. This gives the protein CASSETRRGTGELFF.

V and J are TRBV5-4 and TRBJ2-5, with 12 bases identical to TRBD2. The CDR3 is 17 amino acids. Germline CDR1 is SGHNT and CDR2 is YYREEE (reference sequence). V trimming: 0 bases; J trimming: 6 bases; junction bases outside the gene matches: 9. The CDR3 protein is CASSLGGLAGSVKTQYF. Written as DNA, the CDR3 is TGTGCCAGCAGCTTGGGAGGACTAGCGGGGAGTGTAAAGACCCAGTACTTC.

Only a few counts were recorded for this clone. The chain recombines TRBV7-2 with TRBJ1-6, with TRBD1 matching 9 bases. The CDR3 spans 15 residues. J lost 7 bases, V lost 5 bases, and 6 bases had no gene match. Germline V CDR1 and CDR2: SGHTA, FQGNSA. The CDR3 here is CASSLQQGANSPLHF. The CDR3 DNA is TGTGCCAGCAGCCTCCAACAGGGGGCGAATTCACCCCTCCACTTT.

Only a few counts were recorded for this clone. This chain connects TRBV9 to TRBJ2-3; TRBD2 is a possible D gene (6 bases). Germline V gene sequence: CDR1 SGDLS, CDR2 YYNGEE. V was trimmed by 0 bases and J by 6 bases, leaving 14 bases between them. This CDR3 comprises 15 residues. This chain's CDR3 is CASSVASAGQDTQYF. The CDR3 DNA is TGTGCCAGCAGCGTAGCCTCAGCGGGCCAGGATACGCAGTATTTT.